The following is a T cell receptor (beta chain) sequence with its context. The data originate from a study of early stage breast cancer tumors. Looking at the study overall: ER+/PR+/HER2- status applied to about 75% of the 16 invasive breast tumors.

Repertoires were generated with immunoSEQ multiplex PCR, while TCRdb's copy carries only in-frame clones and drops some. Altogether roughly 56,000 clones are present, approximately 80% being singletons, with the ten largest covering approximately 3%. The germline V gene encodes CDR1 LNHNV and CDR2 YYDKDF (reference sequence). CDR3 length equals 12 residues. Trimming took off 0 bases at V and 1 base at J, with 0 bases between the two ends. Material: blood. The origin of this receptor is a person aged 30-39 years with breast cancer. V gene TRBV15 combines with J gene TRBJ2-5; D not resolved. CDR3 in DNA: TGTGCCACCAGCAGAGACCAAGAGACCCAGTACTTC. Translating gives CATSRDQETQYF.